The 21 T cell receptor beta chains below were found in one sample sequenced in a study of blood T cell repertoires in COVID-19. Assay used: immunoSEQ multiplex PCR; TCRdb lists only in-frame clones, some missing. The sample lists under 500,000 clones, about 89% occurring once. The specimen was peripheral blood. The origin of the receptors is a woman aged 25 to 45 with acute or convalescent COVID-19.

The chain links TRBV6-1 to TRBJ2-7; D is ambiguous. This CDR3 spans 15 amino acids. Germline assignment: CDR1 MNHNS and CDR2 SASEGT. Trimming cost V 2 bases and J 0 bases, with 11 bases left between them. The CDR3 loop is CASSEMAIPSYEQYF. CDR3 nucleotides: TGTGCCAGCAGTGAAATGGCCATCCCCTCCTACGAGCAGTACTTC.

This chain connects TRBV12-5 to TRBJ2-1, with TRBD2 matching over 8 bases. The CDR3 runs 15 residues. CDR1 and CDR2 (germline): LGHNT, FRNRAP. V was clipped by 0 bases and J by 5 bases; unmatched bases: 3. Written as DNA, the CDR3 is TGTGCTAGTGGTTTGGTACGGGGGGGACACAATGAGCAGTTCTTC. Translated, it gives CASGLVRGGHNEQFF.

This clone was detected only once. The gene calls are TRBV6-5 and TRBJ2-1, with D perhaps matching TRBD2 (6 bases). There are 15 residues in the CDR3. Germline V lookup: CDR1 MNHEY, CDR2 SVGAGI. Trimming stripped 5 bases from V and 8 bases from J, with 19 bases between. The CDR3 DNA reads TGTGCCAGCAGTCCCAGTCGGGACTTTGGGGATGAGCAGTTCTTC. This encodes CASSPSRDFGDEQFF.

The genes are TRBV28 and TRBJ1-2; 7 bases agree with TRBD1. This CDR3 contains 13 residues. Trimming at V came to 7 bases and at J to 0 bases, leaving 2 bases not matched to a gene. CDR1 and CDR2 (germline): MDHEN, SYDVKM. The CDR3 loop reads CASKGAANYGYTF. Here the CDR3 DNA reads TGTGCCAGCAAGGGGGCTGCTAACTATGGCTACACCTTC.

The chain uses TRBV9 and TRBJ2-2, with a tentative D call TRBD2 (5 bases). The CDR3 runs to 14 residues. CDR1 and CDR2 from the germline V gene are SGDLS and YYNGEE. V gave up 6 bases and J gave up 6 bases, with 15 bases separating them. Written as DNA, the CDR3 is TGTGCCAGCACCCCCTCCGGGGTCGCCGGGGAGCTGTTTTTT. Translated: CASTPSGVAGELFF.

V usage is TRBV3-1 (or the pseudogene TRBV3-2) and J usage is TRBJ2-3; D is uncertain. CDR1 and CDR2 (germline): LGHDT, YNNKEL (reference sequence). The CDR3 contains 13 residues. Trimming stripped 2 bases from V and 5 bases from J, with 8 bases between. DNA for the CDR3: TGTGCCAGCAGCCAACTCGAGGTAGATACGCAGTATTTT. Protein product: CASSQLEVDTQYF.

V usage is TRBV5-6 and J usage is TRBJ2-7; unclear D gene. Trimming took off 0 bases at V and 2 bases at J, with 3 bases between the two ends. The germline gives CDR1 SGHDT, CDR2 YYEEEE. The CDR3 runs 12 residues. The CDR3 nucleotides read TGTGCCAGCAGCTTGGAGCCCTACGAGCAGTACTTC. This sequence encodes CASSLEPYEQYF.

V is TRBV6-5 and J is TRBJ2-2; 9 positions match TRBD2. The V and J ends lost 6 bases and 3 bases, in that order; junction bases with no gene match: 5. Germline V gene sequence: CDR1 MNHEY, CDR2 SVGAGI. This CDR3 spans 15 amino acids. The CDR3 spells CASRSTSGYTGELFF. The CDR3 DNA follows: TGTGCCAGCAGGTCCACTAGCGGGTACACCGGGGAGCTGTTTTTT.

The chain is built from TRBV24-1 and TRBJ2-1; TRBD1 matches 10 bases. This CDR3 spans 16 amino acids. J gave up 8 bases and V 4 bases, and 10 bases lay outside the gene matches. Germline V lookup: CDR1 KGHDR, CDR2 SFDVKD. The CDR3 bases are TGTGCCACCAGTGACTGGACAGGGGGACGTAGGTATGAGCAGTTCTTC. Residues: CATSDWTGGRRYEQFF.

This clone was detected only once. V is TRBV30 and J is TRBJ1-2; no reliable D call. Per germline, CDR1 GTSNPN and CDR2 SVGIG (reference sequence). Trimming removed 0 bases from V and 8 bases from J, with 16 bases in between. This CDR3 is built from 14 residues. The CDR3 DNA is TGTGCCTGGAGTGTACCGGGAAGGGAGTGGGGCTACACCTTC. The encoded protein is CAWSVPGREWGYTF.

This chain connects TRBV28 to TRBJ1-2, with 8 bases lining up with TRBD1. With 8 bases clipped from V and 4 bases from J, the junction kept 9 bases outside the gene matches. Per germline, CDR1 MDHEN and CDR2 SYDVKM. CDR3 length equals 14 residues. The CDR3 sequence: CASLGQGASYGYTF. DNA for the CDR3: TGTGCCAGCTTAGGGCAGGGGGCATCCTATGGCTACACCTTC.

CDR3: CASSITPPGLAVNEQFF. For the CDR3, the DNA is TGTGCCAGTAGTATTACCCCTCCGGGACTAGCGGTCAATGAGCAGTTCTTC. The chain joins TRBV19 to TRBJ2-1, with 11 bases fitting TRBD2. This CDR3 has 17 residues. Germline trimming cut 3 bases from V and 6 bases from J; bases unmatched to any gene: 10. CDR1 and CDR2 (germline): LNHDA, SQIVND (reference sequence).

The rearrangement uses TRBV11-2 and TRBJ2-7; no definite D call. V dropped 0 bases and J dropped 1 base, with 10 bases sitting between them. The CDR3 sequence is 15 residues long. Germline CDR1 SGHAT, CDR2 FQNNGV. The chain's CDR3 is CASSLESPPSYEQYF. For the CDR3, the DNA is TGTGCCAGCAGCTTAGAATCCCCTCCTTCCTACGAGCAGTACTTC.

The chain uses TRBV7-9 and TRBJ1-1; tentatively, D is TRBD1 (6 bases). Trimming shortened V by 4 bases and J by 3 bases, and 15 bases separated the two germline ends. The CDR3 loop spans 15 amino acids. Germline CDR1 and CDR2: SEHNR and FQNEAQ (reference sequence). CDR3 amino acids: CASSSDRYLDTEAFF. DNA of the CDR3: TGTGCCAGCAGCTCGGACAGATACCTTGACACTGAAGCTTTCTTT.

The chain uses TRBV7-9 and TRBJ1-4, with 9 nucleotides matching TRBD1. V lost 5 bases, J lost 5 bases, and 6 bases stayed unmatched. Germline CDR1 reads SEHNR; CDR2 reads FQNEAQ (reference sequence). The CDR3 has 15 amino acids. The CDR3 DNA is TGTGCCAGCAGCGCCAGCGACAGGGGGAATGAAAAACTGTTTTTT. Translating gives CASSASDRGNEKLFF.

This sequence joins TRBV7-9 and TRBJ2-7; 7 nucleotides agree with TRBD2. Losses at the gene ends were 3 bases for V and 3 bases for J; bases not matched to a gene: 5. Germline values: CDR1 SEHNR, CDR2 FQNEAQ (reference sequence). The CDR3 covers 14 residues. The CDR3 DNA reads as TGTGCCAGCAGCTTGGGGGGAGGGAGCTACGAGCAGTACTTC. Translating gives CASSLGGGSYEQYF.

The genes are TRBV5-1 and TRBJ2-5, with 11 bases aligning to TRBD2. In germline, CDR1 is SGHRS, CDR2 YFSETQ. Trimming took 0 bases from V and 0 from J; bases not matched to a gene: 7. The CDR3 is made up of 18 amino acids. The CDR3 spells CASSLEASGGPHQETQYF. The CDR3 DNA is TGCGCCAGCAGCTTGGAGGCTAGCGGGGGGCCTCACCAAGAGACCCAGTACTTC.

This clone occurred once. The gene calls are TRBV2 and TRBJ2-3; weak D call: TRBD2 (6 bases). Per the germline V gene, CDR1 is SNHLY and CDR2 is FYNNEI. V was clipped by 6 bases and J by 0 bases, with 10 bases between them. The CDR3 consists of 14 residues. Written as DNA, the CDR3 is TGTGCCAGCAGCATAGGGACTAGCACAGATACGCAGTATTTT. It yields the protein CASSIGTSTDTQYF.

This clone was picked up one time. V usage is TRBV19 and J usage is TRBJ2-1; 12 bases agree with TRBD2. Looked up from germline, CDR1 is LNHDA and CDR2 is SQIVND (reference sequence). Trimming at V came to 6 bases and at J to 6 bases, leaving 3 bases not matched to a gene. This CDR3 comprises 14 residues. CDR3 DNA sequence: TGTGCCAGTAGGACACTAGCGGGGGGCAATGAGCAGTTCTTC. It is translated as CASRTLAGGNEQFF.

The J gene is TRBJ2-1, the V gene TRBV6-5, with 8 bases matching TRBD2. Germline CDR1 reads MNHEY; CDR2 reads SVGAGI. This CDR3 comprises 15 residues. Trimming took 3 bases from V and 6 from J; bases not matched to a gene: 7. For the CDR3, the DNA is TGTGCCAGCAGTTATACGGGGGGGCCATCCAATGAGCAGTTCTTC. This sequence encodes CASSYTGGPSNEQFF.

The sample holds one count of this clone. V gene TRBV6-4 combines with J gene TRBJ1-2, with TRBD1 matching over 11 bases. V was clipped by 7 bases and J by 1 base; unmatched bases: 11. The CDR3 loop spans 17 amino acids. CDR1 is MRHNA and CDR2 is SNTAGT in the germline V gene. CDR3 sequence reads: CASKLGQGASLNYGYTF. The CDR3, as DNA: TGTGCCAGCAAGCTCGGACAGGGGGCCTCACTTAACTATGGCTACACCTTC.